This is a list of T cell receptor beta chains from one sample in a study of blood T cell repertoires in COVID-19. Method: immunoSEQ multiplex PCR; TCRdb's copy keeps in-frame clones and lacks some. Found here are some 150,000 clones, about 88% of them singletons; the top ten hold around 1.3%. The sequenced sample was PBMCs or T cells enriched from blood (not recorded which). These receptors were obtained from a human donor with acute COVID-19. The donor label of this sample is uncertain. Each CDR3 is given with its conserved first and last residue. A D gene is named only where the DNA matches it firmly. The listing skips clone size in some rows; elsewhere it reads once, few, many or a size class.

len	d_gene	v_gene	j_gene	abundance	CDR3nt	CDR3aa
16	TRBD2	TRBV11-3	TRBJ2-5	.	TGTGCCAGCAGCCCAGGGGGGACTAGCGGCCAAGAGACCCAGTACTTC	CASSPGGTSGQETQYF
16	TRBD2	TRBV3-1/TRBV3-2	TRBJ2-3	.	TGTGCCAGCAGTTCAGTCGGGGGACGGCGGGAGGATACGCAGTATTTT	CASSSVGGRREDTQYF
14	.	TRBV7-2	TRBJ2-3	.	TGTGCCAGCAGCTTAGCTGGCCCCACAGATACGCAGTATTTT	CASSLAGPTDTQYF
13	.	TRBV25-1	TRBJ1-2	.	TGTGCCGCTCAGGGGCCGGCTAACTATGGCTACACCTTC	CAAQGPANYGYTF
19	TRBD2	TRBV4-1	TRBJ2-1	.	TGCGCCAGCAGCCAAGAGCCGGCTGGGATTGGCGGGGGAAACAATGAGCAGTTCTTC	CASSQEPAGIGGGNNEQFF
16	TRBD1	TRBV7-9	TRBJ2-1	.	TGTGCCAGCAGCTTAAGAGGGACAGGGATATACAATGAGCAGTTCTTC	CASSLRGTGIYNEQFF
17	TRBD2	TRBV6-2/TRBV6-3	TRBJ2-3	once	TGTGCCAGCAGTTACTCCAGCGGGGGGCCACCCACAGATACGCAGTATTTT	CASSYSSGGPPTDTQYF
15	.	TRBV19	TRBJ1-5	.	TGTGCCAGTACCGCGCCGCGGGACCTCAATCAGCCCCAGCATTTT	CASTAPRDLNQPQHF
15	.	TRBV9	TRBJ2-2	.	TGTGCCAGCAGCGTAGCCCCGGACACCACCGGGGAGCTGTTTTTT	CASSVAPDTTGELFF
15	TRBD2	TRBV7-3	TRBJ2-3	.	TGTGCCAGCAGCTTAAGCGGGGGGGTATCTGATACGCAGTATTTT	CASSLSGGVSDTQYF
15	.	TRBV12-5	TRBJ2-5	.	TGTGCTAGTGGTCCTAAGGGGGGGGCGCAAGAGACCCAGTACTTC	CASGPKGGAQETQYF
17	TRBD2	TRBV18	TRBJ2-1	.	TGTGCCAGCTCACCGGGTTTATCTAGCGGGGGTTACAATGAGCAGTTCTTC	CASSPGLSSGGYNEQFF
14	.	TRBV4-3	TRBJ1-2	once	TGCGCCAGCAGCCAAGTTGGTCAGGCCTATGGCTACACCTTC	CASSQVGQAYGYTF
15	TRBD2	TRBV10-3	TRBJ2-5	.	TGTGCCATCAGCCCCCGGGAGGCGGGGCAAGAGACCCAGTACTTC	CAISPREAGQETQYF
12	.	TRBV7-8	TRBJ1-3	.	TGTGCCAGCGGGAGTTCTTGGGACACCATATATTTT	CASGSSWDTIYF
18	.	TRBV30	TRBJ1-6	.	TGTGCCTGCACCCCTAATGGTATTACAGGCGACTATAATTCACCCCTCCACTTT	CACTPNGITGDYNSPLHF
15	TRBD1	TRBV19	TRBJ1-5	.	TGTGCCAGTAGTATTGACAGGGGCGGCAATCAGCCCCAGCATTTT	CASSIDRGGNQPQHF
13	.	TRBV10-3	TRBJ1-5	once	TGTGCCATCAGTGAGAGCGGCAATCAGCCCCAGCATTTT	CAISESGNQPQHF
16	.	TRBV6-2/TRBV6-3	TRBJ1-2	.	TGTGCCAGCAGTGACACGCCGGCCCTCAGTACATATGGCTACACCTTC	CASSDTPALSTYGYTF
14	TRBD2	TRBV20-1	TRBJ2-7	.	TGCAGTGCTAGTAGGACTAGCGGGGGGGCCGGGCAGTACTTC	CSASRTSGGAGQYF
13	.	TRBV9	TRBJ1-2	.	TGTGCCAGCAGCGCCCGCTGGGGCGGTGGCTACACCTTC	CASSARWGGGYTF
16	TRBD2	TRBV5-1	TRBJ2-5	.	TGCGCCAGCAGCTCCTTAGCGGGGGGGCTATCAGAGACCCAGTACTTC	CASSSLAGGLSETQYF
12	TRBD1	TRBV30	TRBJ1-2	.	TGTGCCTTCGCAACAGGGGACTATGGCTACACCTTC	CAFATGDYGYTF
13	.	TRBV4-1	TRBJ1-5	.	TGCGCCAGCAGCCAAGGGGGGGATCAGCCCCAGCATTTT	CASSQGGDQPQHF
17	TRBD2	TRBV7-8	TRBJ2-1	.	TGTGCCAGCAGCCTCAAGCCTTCTGGGCGGGGGGGCCTCCAGCAGTTCTTC	CASSLKPSGRGGLQQFF
15	TRBD2	TRBV9	TRBJ2-1	.	TGTGCCAGCAGCGTGGGACTAGCGGCTTACAATGAGCAGTTCTTC	CASSVGLAAYNEQFF
15	.	TRBV11-2	TRBJ2-7	once	TGTGCCAGCAGCCGAGGGGGGGCGGGCGTCTACGAGCAGTACTTC	CASSRGGAGVYEQYF
16	TRBD1	TRBV2	TRBJ1-4	.	TGTGCCAGCATAAGGAGAAGGACAGGGGGAATGGAAAAACTGTTTTTT	CASIRRRTGGMEKLFF
15	TRBD2	TRBV24-1	TRBJ2-1	.	TGTGCCACCAGTGATCCCGGGACTAGCGGGGGCAGGCAGTTCTTC	CATSDPGTSGGRQFF
13	TRBD1	TRBV30	TRBJ1-2	once	TGTGCCTGGAGTCCAGGGGGCGCCTATGGCTACACCTTC	CAWSPGGAYGYTF
15	.	TRBV6-2/TRBV6-3	TRBJ1-5	.	TGTGCCAGCATCCCCGGGGGGGGACCCGATCAGCCCCAGCATTTT	CASIPGGGPDQPQHF
15	.	TRBV19	TRBJ2-2	.	TGTGCCAGTAAAAGGACAGATCAAAACACCGGGGAGCTGTTTTTT	CASKRTDQNTGELFF
13	TRBD1	TRBV12-3/TRBV12-4	TRBJ1-2	.	TGTGCCAGCAGCCCAGACAGGGGGGATGGCTACACCTTC	CASSPDRGDGYTF